What follows are 15 T cell receptor beta chains derived from one specimen sequenced in a study of cytomegalovirus exposure and HLA in healthy donors. Vbeta (60) and Jbeta (13) primers were used in the PCR. Produced via immunoSEQ multiplex PCR; TCRdb's table is partial and in-frame only. The data contain 180,000 or so clones, 62% of them seen just once; the ten biggest clones take up over 2.5%. Sequencing was carried out using PBMCs. Every receptor here comes from a man in his forties in good health and CMV-seronegative.

The chain carries TRBV7-7 and TRBJ2-3; a possible D gene is TRBD1 (6 bases). There are 14 residues in the CDR3. Germline-derived CDR1 and CDR2 are SSHAT and FNYEAQ (reference sequence). Trimming cost V 5 bases and J 3 bases, with 12 bases left between them. The CDR3 loop is CASSQGQRTDTQYF. The CDR3 coding sequence is TGTGCCAGCAGCCAAGGACAGAGGACAGATACGCAGTATTTT.

The V call is TRBV4-3, the J call TRBJ2-3; 13 nucleotides align to TRBD2. Germline trimming cut 3 bases from V and 3 bases from J; bases unmatched to any gene: 0. Germline loops: CDR1 LGHNA, CDR2 YSLEER. There are 15 residues in the CDR3. As DNA, the CDR3 is TGCGCCAGCAGCCAGGGACTAGCGGGAACAGATACGCAGTATTTT. Protein product: CASSQGLAGTDTQYF.

The gene calls are TRBV29-1 and TRBJ2-1; 11 bases are a match to TRBD2. Germline lookup yields CDR1 SQVTM and CDR2 ANQGSEA. The CDR3 has 15 amino acids. V shed 2 bases and J 5 bases; nucleotides not matched to a gene: 5. CDR3 in amino acids: CSVEFVSGRDNEQFF. The CDR3 region has the DNA TGCAGCGTTGAATTCGTTAGCGGGAGGGACAATGAGCAGTTCTTC.

J is TRBJ1-4 and V is TRBV30; 8 bases line up with TRBD1. The V gene end was trimmed by 1 base and the J gene end by 6 bases; junction bases not matched to a gene: 7. CDR1 and CDR2 (germline): GTSNPN, SVGIG (reference sequence). This CDR3 region has 15 residues. CDR3: CAWSGMTGDDEKLFF. The CDR3 coding sequence is TGTGCCTGGAGTGGTATGACAGGGGACGATGAAAAACTGTTTTTT.

The chain couples TRBV5-1 to TRBJ2-1, with 7 bases matching TRBD1. The CDR3 is 16 amino acids. In germline, CDR1 is SGHRS, CDR2 YFSETQ. Trimming at V came to 0 bases and at J to 0 bases, leaving 3 bases not matched to a gene. The CDR3 DNA reads as TGCGCCAGCAGCTTGGAGGGGGCCAGCTCCTACAATGAGCAGTTCTTC. This sequence encodes CASSLEGASSYNEQFF. Combining the CDR3 with reference TRBV5-1 and TRBJ2-1 gives the whole variable domain KAGVTQTPRYLIKTRGQQVTLSCSPISGHRSVSWYQQTPGQGLQFLFEYFSETQRNKGNFPGRFSGRQFSNSRSEMNVSTLELGDSALYLCASSLEGASSYNEQFFGPGTRLTVL.

The rearrangement uses TRBV29-1 and TRBJ2-7; D might be TRBD2 (6 bases). Trimming pared 7 bases from V and 3 bases from J, leaving 10 bases between. This CDR3 has 11 residues. Germline CDR1 reads SQVTM; CDR2 reads ANQGSEA. Here the CDR3 reads CSAGLSYEQYF. CDR3 DNA sequence: TGCAGCGCGGGACTTAGCTACGAGCAGTACTTC.

J is TRBJ1-5 and V is TRBV7-9; D is possibly TRBD1 (5 bases). From germline, CDR1 is SEHNR and CDR2 FQNEAQ (reference sequence). Trimming left V 2 bases short and J 6 bases short, with 11 bases between. This CDR3 is built from 14 residues. CDR3 loop: CASSLSEGSQPQHF. CDR3 DNA: TGTGCCAGCAGCTTATCGGAGGGGAGTCAGCCCCAGCATTTT.

V gene TRBV4-2 combines with J gene TRBJ2-7; D gene ambiguous. The germline CDR1 and CDR2 sequences are LGHNA and YNFKEQ. V dropped 0 bases and J dropped 3 bases, with 9 bases sitting between them. The CDR3 runs to 14 residues. CDR3 in DNA: TGTGCCAGCAGCCAAGATCCAACCGGCTACGAGCAGTACTTC. Translation gives CASSQDPTGYEQYF.

The chain has TRBV5-1 and TRBJ1-1; D perhaps matches TRBD1 (5 bases). Germline values: CDR1 SGHRS, CDR2 YFSETQ. There are 16 residues in the CDR3. Trimming shortened V by 1 base and J by 2 bases, and 15 bases separated the two germline ends. The CDR3 bases are TGCGCCAGCAGCTTGAGGGGCGGGGTGGCAAACACTGAAGCTTTCTTT. Translated, it gives CASSLRGGVANTEAFF.

V and J are TRBV5-1 and TRBJ2-3, with a weak D call TRBD1 (6 bases). In germline, CDR1 is SGHRS, CDR2 YFSETQ. This CDR3 comprises 15 residues. Deletions cut 2 bases from V and 5 bases from J, with 15 bases between. The CDR3 is CASSFSVRGLDTQYF. CDR3 nucleotides: TGCGCCAGCAGCTTTTCCGTCAGGGGCTTAGATACGCAGTATTTT.

This clone was seen only a few times. The chain employs TRBV9 and TRBJ2-2; 7 bases fit TRBD2. The germline gives CDR1 SGDLS, CDR2 YYNGEE. V shed 0 bases and J 1 base; nucleotides not matched to a gene: 9. This CDR3 comprises 18 residues. The CDR3 nucleotides read TGTGCCAGCAGCGTAGCTACGACGGCTAGCGGGAACACCGGGGAGCTGTTTTTT. Protein product: CASSVATTASGNTGELFF.

The rearrangement links TRBV10-3 to TRBJ2-7; D possibly corresponds to TRBD1 (6 bases). V was clipped by 4 bases and J by 3 bases, with 16 bases between them. The CDR3 extends over 15 amino acids. The germline V gene encodes CDR1 ENHRY and CDR2 SYGVKD. The CDR3, as DNA: TGTGCCATCAGTGTCGGACAGCTTCTTTTCTACGAGCAGTACTTC. Its protein product is CAISVGQLLFYEQYF.

V usage is TRBV5-6 and J usage is TRBJ2-7, with 7 positions matching TRBD2. Germline V gives CDR1 SGHDT, CDR2 YYEEEE. J was trimmed by 2 bases and V by 0 bases; bases with no gene match: 5. The CDR3 has 15 amino acids. CDR3 coding DNA: TGTGCCAGCAGCTTGGGGGCTAGCGGACCCTACGAGCAGTACTTC. Protein product: CASSLGASGPYEQYF. The full variable domain, in which reference TRBV5-6 and TRBJ2-7 provide the parts outside the CDR3, is DAGVTQSPTHLIKTRGQQVTLRCSPKSGHDTVSWYQQALGQGPQFIFQYYEEEERQRGNFPDRFSGHQFPNYSSELNVNALLLGDSALYLCASSLGASGPYEQYFGPGTRLTVT.

The sample holds a few counts of this clone. The chain employs TRBV5-1 and TRBJ2-5, with D perhaps TRBD2 (6 bases). CDR1 SGHRS and CDR2 YFSETQ come from the germline V gene. The CDR3 extends over 14 amino acids. Trimming left V 4 bases short and J 5 bases short, with 15 bases between. The CDR3 DNA is TGCGCCAGCAGCAGCCGGGACTTGGGGGAGACCCAGTACTTC. Translation: CASSSRDLGETQYF.

About this clone itself: At one end, the junction sequence differs from germline, possibly due to a read error. This specimen includes other DNA sequences encoding the same CDR3. The chain links TRBV5-8 to TRBJ2-1, with 10 bases identical to TRBD1. From germline, CDR1 is SGHTS and CDR2 YDEGEE. The CDR3 sequence is 15 residues long. CDR3 region: CASTLGDRGRNEQFF. CDR3 nucleotide sequence: TGTGCCAGCACCCTGGGGGACAGGGGTCGCAATGAGCAATTCTTC.